This T cell receptor beta chain was identified in a study of post-analysis software for immune sequencing data. The study's findings and limits: Controls showed lower frequencies than patients for roughly five TRBV segments, and TRBV5-6, TRBV5-1 and TRBV20-1 were among these.

Regarding this clonotype: Its antigen is unknown.

Each TCR beta cDNA library carried unique molecular identifiers. TCRdb reprocessed the PCR reads via MiXCR and lists one record per CDR3 protein. The sample yields about 460,000 distinct CDR3 sequences, nearly 45% seen once. The CDR3 contains 16 residues. Germline V gives CDR1 SEHNR, CDR2 FQNEAQ (reference sequence). J was trimmed by 7 bases and V by 5 bases; bases with no gene match: 11. This TCR derives from a girl aged 10 to 17 with multiple sclerosis. Sequencing was done on a sample of blood. This chain links TRBV7-9 with TRBJ2-3; 11 nucleotides agree with TRBD2. The CDR3 bases are TGTGCCAGCAGCCCAAGACTAGCGGGGTATGCCTATACGCAGTATTTT. Encoded protein: CASSPRLAGYAYTQYF.